These T cell receptor beta chains were read from a single sample in a study of T cell changes during pregnancy in multiple sclerosis. Measured with immunoSEQ multiplex PCR; TCRdb has only the in-frame clones, and not every one. The sample shows approximately 80,000 clones, over 90% of them seen only once. The sample consisted of peripheral blood, taken in the third trimester of pregnancy. Source of these receptors: a female donor with multiple sclerosis, enrolled in a pregnancy study. The CDR3 runs from the conserved cysteine through the conserved F or W. Each record gives: clone size, V gene, J gene, D gene, CDR3 protein, CDR3 DNA. D genes are given only for firm matches. Some rows have no size entry. The others give once, few or many, or a class for an expanded clone.

NA,TRBV6-1,TRBJ1-6,TRBD1,CASSEVGQINSPLHF,TGTGCCAGCAGTGAAGTGGGACAGATCAATTCACCCCTCCACTTT
once,TRBV7-6,TRBJ2-5,NA,CASSLAAPRAALLQETQYF,TGTGCCAGCAGCTTAGCCGCCCCCAGGGCAGCATTATTACAAGAGACCCAGTACTTC
NA,TRBV11-2,TRBJ1-1,NA,CASSFGTEAFF,TGTGCCAGCAGCTTCGGGACTGAAGCTTTCTTT
NA,TRBV6-5,TRBJ2-7,NA,CASSYSLGASYEQYF,TGTGCCAGCAGTTACTCTCTGGGGGCTTCCTACGAGCAGTACTTC
NA,TRBV19,TRBJ1-6,NA,CASSPGSNSPLHF,TGTGCCAGTAGTCCGGGGTCCAATTCACCCCTCCACTTT
once,TRBV6-4,TRBJ2-1,TRBD2,CASSEAGENNEQFF,TGTGCCAGCAGTGAGGCGGGGGAAAACAATGAGCAGTTCTTC
NA,TRBV19,TRBJ1-1,TRBD1,CASKRDRGTEAFF,TGTGCCAGTAAAAGGGACAGGGGCACTGAAGCTTTCTTT
NA,TRBV6-5,TRBJ2-3,TRBD2,CASTGAGASTDTQYF,TGTGCCAGCACTGGAGCGGGGGCCTCCACAGATACGCAGTATTTT
once,TRBV7-2,TRBJ2-5,NA,CASSLGGEEETQYF,TGTGCCAGCAGCTTAGGAGGGGAGGAAGAGACCCAGTACTTC
NA,TRBV7-3,TRBJ1-5,NA,CASSPGHGQPQHF,TGTGCCAGCAGCCCGGGACATGGGCAGCCCCAGCATTTT
NA,TRBV6-4,TRBJ2-6,NA,CASSPGLKSSGANVLTF,TGTGCCAGCAGCCCGGGACTGAAGAGCTCTGGGGCCAACGTCCTGACTTTC
NA,TRBV2,TRBJ2-2,TRBD1,CASRDRAANTGELFF,TGTGCCAGCAGGGACAGGGCTGCGAACACCGGGGAGCTGTTTTTT
NA,TRBV7-2,TRBJ2-7,TRBD1,CASSLGGQGAVYEQYF,TGTGCCAGCAGCTTGGGGGGACAGGGGGCAGTCTACGAGCAGTACTTC
NA,TRBV9,TRBJ2-5,NA,CASSVSSPAETQYF,TGTGCCAGCAGCGTATCTAGCCCGGCGGAGACCCAGTACTTC
NA,TRBV7-9,TRBJ1-5,NA,CASSSPDKPQHF,TGTGCCAGCAGCTCCCCCGACAAGCCCCAGCATTTT
once,TRBV7-8,TRBJ1-1,NA,CASSLGTGGLAEAFF,TGTGCCAGCAGCTTAGGAACGGGGGGGTTGGCTGAAGCTTTCTTT
once,TRBV5-6,TRBJ2-3,TRBD1,CASSFGGTGGFDTQYF,TGTGCCAGCAGCTTTGGTGGGACAGGGGGTTTTGATACGCAGTATTTT
once,TRBV11-2,TRBJ2-3,TRBD2,CASSLDRAGGPGTDTQYF,TGTGCCAGCAGCTTAGACAGAGCGGGGGGGCCAGGCACAGATACGCAGTATTTT
NA,TRBV9,TRBJ2-4,NA,CASSVDSARNIQYF,TGTGCCAGCAGCGTGGACTCTGCCAGGAACATTCAGTACTTC
NA,TRBV6-5,TRBJ1-6,NA,CASSYRQYNSPLHF,TGTGCCAGCAGTTACCGCCAGTATAATTCACCCCTCCACTTT
NA,TRBV9,TRBJ2-7,TRBD2,CASSADGGSGTYEQYF,TGTGCCAGCAGCGCTGACGGGGGGTCCGGCACGTACGAGCAGTACTTC
NA,TRBV29-1,TRBJ2-7,NA,CSAPVGAEQYF,TGCAGCGCCCCCGTGGGGGCCGAGCAGTACTTC
NA,TRBV11-3,TRBJ2-5,NA,CASSPDSQETQYF,TGTGCCAGCAGCCCCGACAGCCAAGAGACCCAGTACTTC
NA,TRBV5-8,TRBJ2-7,TRBD1,CASSLRQGASYEQYF,TGTGCCAGCAGCTTAAGGCAGGGGGCCTCCTACGAGCAGTACTTC
NA,TRBV19,TRBJ2-5,NA,CASSIGQNQETQYF,TGTGCTTCTTCTATCGGACAGAACCAAGAGACCCAGTACTTC
NA,TRBV18,TRBJ2-3,NA,CASSPRSITDTQYF,TGTGCCAGCTCACCACGAAGCATCACAGATACGCAGTATTTT
NA,TRBV18,TRBJ1-3,NA,CASSPPWAVAPGNTIYF,TGTGCCAGCTCACCACCCTGGGCAGTTGCTCCTGGAAACACCATATATTTT
NA,TRBV20-1,TRBJ2-5,NA,CSARGGETQYF,TGCAGTGCTAGAGGAGGCGAGACCCAGTACTTC
NA,TRBV6-6,TRBJ2-7,TRBD1,CASTRDRAYEQYF,TGTGCCAGCACCCGGGACAGGGCCTACGAGCAGTACTTC
once,TRBV11-2,TRBJ1-2,TRBD1,CASSPRTGGIFGYTF,TGTGCCAGCAGCCCACGGACAGGGGGTATTTTTGGCTACACCTTC
NA,TRBV12-5,TRBJ2-7,NA,CASGLGHSYEQYF,TGTGCTAGTGGTCTAGGACACTCCTACGAGCAGTACTTC
NA,TRBV6-1,TRBJ1-2,TRBD1,CASSEARGGQGYGYTF,TGTGCCAGCAGTGAAGCGCGGGGTGGACAGGGCTATGGCTACACCTTC
NA,TRBV19,TRBJ1-3,NA,CASSPKAGVGNTIYF,TGTGCCAGTAGTCCTAAGGCAGGGGTCGGAAACACCATATATTTT
NA,TRBV13,TRBJ2-6,TRBD1,CASSLGYMGQGLNLGANVLTF,TGTGCCAGCAGCTTAGGGTACATGGGACAGGGGTTAAATCTTGGGGCCAACGTCCTGACTTTC
NA,TRBV5-4,TRBJ2-1,TRBD1,CASSLSETGGNEQFF,TGTGCCAGCAGCCTTAGTGAGACAGGGGGCAATGAGCAGTTCTTC
NA,TRBV4-1,TRBJ2-1,NA,CASSGLFSGDYNEQFF,TGCGCCAGCAGCGGCCTTTTTAGCGGTGACTACAATGAGCAGTTCTTC
NA,TRBV6-1,TRBJ1-5,NA,CASSERGHSNQPQHF,TGTGCCAGCAGTGAAAGAGGGCACAGCAATCAGCCCCAGCATTTT
once,TRBV7-9,TRBJ2-7,NA,CASTGLNSYEQYF,TGTGCCAGCACGGGACTCAACTCCTACGAGCAGTACTTC
few,TRBV5-4,TRBJ1-6,TRBD1,CASSVDRGNSPLHF,TGTGCCAGCAGCGTGGACAGGGGAAATTCACCCCTCCACTTT
NA,TRBV10-3,TRBJ1-2,NA,CAISESGFDGYTF,TGTGCCATCAGTGAATCCGGGTTTGATGGCTACACCTTC
once,TRBV7-8,TRBJ2-1,NA,CASSPGGGHEQFF,TGTGCCAGCAGCCCGGGGGGCGGGCATGAGCAGTTCTTC
NA,TRBV19,TRBJ1-6,NA,CASTVGGSYNSPLHF,TGTGCCAGTACGGTGGGGGGCTCCTATAATTCACCCCTCCACTTT
NA,TRBV4-1,TRBJ1-1,NA,CASSLGWMRDRDTEAFF,TGCGCCAGCAGCCTGGGGTGGATGAGGGATCGGGACACTGAAGCTTTCTTT
NA,TRBV7-9,TRBJ1-1,NA,CASSYNKNTEAFF,TGTGCCAGCAGCTATAATAAGAACACTGAAGCTTTCTTT
NA,TRBV7-2,TRBJ1-5,NA,CASSRLSGIPHQPQHF,TGTGCCAGCAGCCGGCTCTCCGGGATTCCTCATCAGCCCCAGCATTTT
NA,TRBV7-9,TRBJ1-2,NA,CASSSPTANYGYTF,TGTGCCAGCAGCTCCCCTACCGCAAACTATGGCTACACCTTC
NA,TRBV6-1,TRBJ2-3,TRBD2,CASSEAPLAGGSDTQYF,TGTGCCAGCAGTGAAGCACCGCTAGCGGGGGGGTCAGATACGCAGTATTTT
NA,TRBV6-6,TRBJ2-2,TRBD1,CASSFDRVDTGELFF,TGTGCCAGCAGTTTCGACAGGGTAGACACCGGGGAGCTGTTTTTT
once,TRBV6-1,TRBJ2-7,TRBD1,CATRTLGQGYEQYF,TGTGCCACTCGTACTCTGGGACAGGGTTACGAGCAGTACTTC
NA,TRBV5-1,TRBJ1-2,NA,CASSSQDTTAPGFYGYTF,TGCGCCAGCAGCTCCCAAGATACAACAGCCCCGGGATTTTATGGCTACACCTTC
NA,TRBV6-5,TRBJ2-3,TRBD1,CASSYGQGNTDTQYF,TGTGCCAGCAGTTACGGACAGGGTAACACAGATACGCAGTATTTT
NA,TRBV1,TRBJ2-2,NA,CTSSPHTLAGPDTGELFF,TGCACCAGCAGCCCTCATACCTTAGCGGGGCCCGACACCGGGGAGCTGTTTTTT
NA,TRBV11-2,TRBJ2-3,TRBD2,CASSSGLWASGGDTQYF,TGTGCCAGCAGCTCCGGCCTGTGGGCTAGCGGGGGAGATACGCAGTATTTT
NA,TRBV4-1,TRBJ1-2,NA,CASSQENGAGGYTF,TGCGCCAGCAGCCAAGAGAATGGGGCTGGGGGCTACACCTTC
NA,TRBV5-6,TRBJ1-5,TRBD1,CASSRGDRVQPQHF,TGTGCCAGCAGCCGGGGGGACAGGGTCCAGCCCCAGCATTTT
NA,TRBV19,TRBJ2-2,NA,CASSSWGAGELFF,TGTGCCAGTAGTTCATGGGGAGCCGGGGAGCTGTTTTTT
NA,TRBV19,TRBJ2-6,NA,CASSVTGTAGANVLTF,TGTGCCAGTAGTGTCACAGGGACGGCTGGGGCCAACGTCCTGACTTTC
NA,TRBV5-6,TRBJ2-7,NA,CASSWGQGTFGYEQYF,TGTGCCAGCAGCTGGGGCCAGGGGACGTTTGGCTACGAGCAGTACTTC
NA,TRBV4-1,TRBJ2-7,TRBD1,CASSQVTGLRYEQYF,TGCGCCAGCAGCCAAGTGACAGGGCTGAGGTACGAGCAGTACTTC